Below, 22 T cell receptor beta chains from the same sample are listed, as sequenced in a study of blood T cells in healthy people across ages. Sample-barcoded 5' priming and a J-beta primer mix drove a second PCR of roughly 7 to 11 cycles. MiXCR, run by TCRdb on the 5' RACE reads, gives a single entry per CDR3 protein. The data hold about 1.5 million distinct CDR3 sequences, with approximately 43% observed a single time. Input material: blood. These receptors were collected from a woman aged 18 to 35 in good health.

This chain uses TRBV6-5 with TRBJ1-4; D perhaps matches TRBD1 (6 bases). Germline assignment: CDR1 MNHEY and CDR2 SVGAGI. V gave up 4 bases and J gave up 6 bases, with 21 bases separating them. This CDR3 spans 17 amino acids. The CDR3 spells CASSSPGRGGRDEKLFF. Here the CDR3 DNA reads TGTGCCAGCAGTTCCCCGGGGCGAGGGGGGCGAGATGAAAAACTGTTTTTT.

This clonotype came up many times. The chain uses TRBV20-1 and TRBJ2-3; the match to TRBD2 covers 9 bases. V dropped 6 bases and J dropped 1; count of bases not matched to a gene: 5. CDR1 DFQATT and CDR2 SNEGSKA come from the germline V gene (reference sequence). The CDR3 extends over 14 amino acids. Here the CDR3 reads CSANRLAGTDTQYF. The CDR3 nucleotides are TGCAGTGCCAACCGACTAGCGGGCACAGATACGCAGTATTTT.

CDR3 loop: CASSLGVKDSTEQYF. CDR3 nucleotides: TGTGCCAGCAGCTTAGGAGTGAAGGATTCGACTGAGCAGTACTTC. The chain is built from TRBV7-6 and TRBJ2-7; D is uncertain. Germline values: CDR1 SGHVS, CDR2 FNYEAQ. Between the trimmed V and J ends, which lost 1 base and 7 bases, there was a span of 17 bases. CDR3 length equals 15 residues.

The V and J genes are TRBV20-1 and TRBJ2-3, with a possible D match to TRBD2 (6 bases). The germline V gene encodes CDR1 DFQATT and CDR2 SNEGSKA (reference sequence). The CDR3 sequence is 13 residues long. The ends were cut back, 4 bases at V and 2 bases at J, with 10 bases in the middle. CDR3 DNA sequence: TGCAGTGCTATGGCGGGGCCCACAGATACGCAGTATTTT. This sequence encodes CSAMAGPTDTQYF.

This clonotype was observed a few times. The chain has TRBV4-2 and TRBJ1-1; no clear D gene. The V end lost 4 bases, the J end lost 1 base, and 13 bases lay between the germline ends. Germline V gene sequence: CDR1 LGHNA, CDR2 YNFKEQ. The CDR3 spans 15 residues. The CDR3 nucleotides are TGTGCCAGCAGCCCCCCTTTTGGCGGGAACACTGAAGCTTTCTTT. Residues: CASSPPFGGNTEAFF.

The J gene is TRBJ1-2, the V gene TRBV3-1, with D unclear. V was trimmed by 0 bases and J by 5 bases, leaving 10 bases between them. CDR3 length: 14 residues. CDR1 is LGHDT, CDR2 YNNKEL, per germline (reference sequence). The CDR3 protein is CASSQDRKFYGYTF. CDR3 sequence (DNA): TGTGCCAGCAGCCAAGACAGGAAATTTTATGGCTACACCTTC. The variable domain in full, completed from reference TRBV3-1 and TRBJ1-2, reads DTAVSQTPKYLVTQMGNDKSIKCEQNLGHDTMYWYKQDSKKFLKIMFSYNNKELIINETVPNRFSPKSPDKAHLNLHINSLELGDSAVYFCASSQDRKFYGYTFGSGTRLTVV.

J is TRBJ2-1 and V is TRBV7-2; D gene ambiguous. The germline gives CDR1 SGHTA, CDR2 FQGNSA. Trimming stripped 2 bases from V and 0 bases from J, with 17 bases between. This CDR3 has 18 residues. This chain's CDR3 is CASSLNPGPPVSYNEQFF. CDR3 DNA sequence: TGTGCCAGCAGCTTAAACCCAGGCCCCCCCGTCTCCTACAATGAGCAGTTCTTC.

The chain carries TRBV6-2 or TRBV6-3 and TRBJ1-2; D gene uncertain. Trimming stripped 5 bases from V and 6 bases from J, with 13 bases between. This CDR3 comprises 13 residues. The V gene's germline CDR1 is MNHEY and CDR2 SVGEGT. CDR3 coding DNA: TGTGCCAGCAGTGACGGATCTAGGGATGGCTACACCTTC. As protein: CASSDGSRDGYTF.

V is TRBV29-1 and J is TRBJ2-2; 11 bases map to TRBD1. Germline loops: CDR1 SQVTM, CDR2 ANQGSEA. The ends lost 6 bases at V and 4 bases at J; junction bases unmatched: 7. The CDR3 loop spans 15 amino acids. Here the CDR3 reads CSVQSGTGGTGELFF. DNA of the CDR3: TGCAGCGTCCAATCCGGGACAGGGGGCACCGGGGAGCTGTTTTTT.

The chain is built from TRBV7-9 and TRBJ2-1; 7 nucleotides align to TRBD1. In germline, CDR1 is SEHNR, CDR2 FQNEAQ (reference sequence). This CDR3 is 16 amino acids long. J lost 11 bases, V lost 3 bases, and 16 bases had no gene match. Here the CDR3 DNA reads TGTGCCAGCAGCTTGCCTACCGGGACAGAGTACATTAAGCAGTTCTTC. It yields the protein CASSLPTGTEYIKQFF.

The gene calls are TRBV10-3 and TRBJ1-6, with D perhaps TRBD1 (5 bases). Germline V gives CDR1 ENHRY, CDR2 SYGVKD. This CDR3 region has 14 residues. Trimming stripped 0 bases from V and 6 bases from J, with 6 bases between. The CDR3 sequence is CAISESTVNSPLHF. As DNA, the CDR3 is TGTGCCATCAGTGAGTCGACAGTTAATTCACCCCTCCACTTT.

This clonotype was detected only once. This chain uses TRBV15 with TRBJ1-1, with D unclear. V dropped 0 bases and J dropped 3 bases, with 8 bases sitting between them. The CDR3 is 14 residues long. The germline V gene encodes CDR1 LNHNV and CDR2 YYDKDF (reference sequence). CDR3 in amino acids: CATSRDARDTEAFF. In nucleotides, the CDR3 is TGTGCCACCAGCAGAGATGCTCGAGACACTGAAGCTTTCTTT.

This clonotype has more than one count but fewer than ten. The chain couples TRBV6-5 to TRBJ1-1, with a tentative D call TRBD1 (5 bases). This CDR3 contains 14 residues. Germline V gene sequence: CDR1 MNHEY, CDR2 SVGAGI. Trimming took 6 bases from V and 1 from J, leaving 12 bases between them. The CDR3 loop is CASRRDSSNTEAFF. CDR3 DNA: TGTGCCAGCAGGCGGGACTCATCGAACACTGAAGCTTTCTTT.

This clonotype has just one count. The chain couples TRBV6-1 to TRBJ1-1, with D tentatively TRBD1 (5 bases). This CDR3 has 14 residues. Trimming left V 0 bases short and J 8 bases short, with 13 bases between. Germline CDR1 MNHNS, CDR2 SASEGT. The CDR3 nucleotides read TGTGCCAGCAGTGAAGCGTGGACAAGTTCCGAAGCTTTCTTT. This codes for CASSEAWTSSEAFF.

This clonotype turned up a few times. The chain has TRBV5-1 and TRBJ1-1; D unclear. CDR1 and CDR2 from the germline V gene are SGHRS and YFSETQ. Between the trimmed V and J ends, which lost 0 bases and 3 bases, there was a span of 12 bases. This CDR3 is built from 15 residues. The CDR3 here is CASSLAIGRDTEAFF. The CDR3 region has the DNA TGCGCCAGCAGCTTGGCGATAGGGCGGGACACTGAAGCTTTCTTT. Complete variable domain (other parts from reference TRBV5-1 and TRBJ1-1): KAGVTQTPRYLIKTRGQQVTLSCSPISGHRSVSWYQQTPGQGLQFLFEYFSETQRNKGNFPGRFSGRQFSNSRSEMNVSTLELGDSALYLCASSLAIGRDTEAFFGQGTRLTVV.

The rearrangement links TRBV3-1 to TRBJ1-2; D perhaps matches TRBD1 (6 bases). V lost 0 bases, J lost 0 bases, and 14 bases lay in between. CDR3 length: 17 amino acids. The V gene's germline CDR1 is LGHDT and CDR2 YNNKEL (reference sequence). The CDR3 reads CASSQDRTGPANYGYTF. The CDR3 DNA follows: TGTGCCAGCAGCCAAGATCGAACAGGGCCGGCTAACTATGGCTACACCTTC.

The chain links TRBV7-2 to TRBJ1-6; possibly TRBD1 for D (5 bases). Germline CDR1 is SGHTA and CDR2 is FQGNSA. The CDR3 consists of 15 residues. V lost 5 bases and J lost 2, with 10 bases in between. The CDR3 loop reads CASSRTGPYNSPLHF. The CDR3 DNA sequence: TGTGCCAGCAGCCGAACAGGCCCCTATAATTCACCCCTCCACTTT.

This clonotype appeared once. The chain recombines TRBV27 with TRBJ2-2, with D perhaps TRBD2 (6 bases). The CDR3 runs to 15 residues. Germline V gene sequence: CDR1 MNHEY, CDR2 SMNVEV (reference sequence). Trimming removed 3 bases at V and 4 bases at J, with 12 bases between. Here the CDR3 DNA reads TGTGCCAGCAGTTTCTCGGGAGTAACCACCGGGGAGCTGTTTTTT. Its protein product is CASSFSGVTTGELFF.

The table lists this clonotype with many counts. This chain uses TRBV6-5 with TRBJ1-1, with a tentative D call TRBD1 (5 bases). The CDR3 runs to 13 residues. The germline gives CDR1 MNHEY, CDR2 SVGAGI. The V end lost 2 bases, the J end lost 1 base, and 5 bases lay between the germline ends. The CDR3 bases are TGTGCCAGCAGTTACAGGGGGAACACTGAAGCTTTCTTT. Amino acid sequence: CASSYRGNTEAFF.

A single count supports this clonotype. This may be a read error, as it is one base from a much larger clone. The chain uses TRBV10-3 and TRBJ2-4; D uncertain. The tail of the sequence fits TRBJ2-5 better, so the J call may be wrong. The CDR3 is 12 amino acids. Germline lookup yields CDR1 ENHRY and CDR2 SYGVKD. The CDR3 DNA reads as TGTGCCATTTCGTGCGAACGGGAGACCCAGTACTTC. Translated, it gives CAISCERETQYF.

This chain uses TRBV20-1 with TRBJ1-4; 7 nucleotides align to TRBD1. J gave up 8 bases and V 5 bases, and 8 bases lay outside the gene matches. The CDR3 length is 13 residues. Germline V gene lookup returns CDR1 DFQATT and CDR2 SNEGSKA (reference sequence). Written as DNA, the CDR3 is TGCAGTGCTGGGACAGAAATTAAGGAAAAACTGTTTTTT. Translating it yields CSAGTEIKEKLFF.

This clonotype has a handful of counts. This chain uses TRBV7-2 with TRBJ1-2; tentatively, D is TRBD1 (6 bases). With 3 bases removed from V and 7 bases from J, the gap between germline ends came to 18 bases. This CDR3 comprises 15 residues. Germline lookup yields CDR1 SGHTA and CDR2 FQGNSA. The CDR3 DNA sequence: TGTGCCAGCAGCTTGGAACCGGGACAACCCGTTGGCTACACCTTC. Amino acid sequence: CASSLEPGQPVGYTF.